This T cell receptor (beta chain) was documented in a study of shared clonotypes between healthy human individuals. The sorted-subset replicate PCRs were given around 0.2 ug DNA, which is approximately 30,000 T cell genomes. Using immunoSEQ multiplex PCR, the repertoire was profiled, and TCRdb retains in-frame clones only, with some absent. The sample records millions of clones, around 94% being singletons. The donor population consisted of healthy HIV-negative adults with no recent acute infections or vaccinations. CDR1 is SGHTA and CDR2 is FQGTGA in the germline V gene. The CDR3 runs 15 residues. With 2 bases clipped from V and 2 bases from J, the junction kept 0 bases outside the gene matches. Note on this clone: The antigen remains undetermined.

Overall study results and limits: Generation probability values for non-shared clonotypes were lower than those for clonotypes shared by all four donors. The sole specimen, blood, was sampled, and tissue repertoires likely differ.

This receptor was identified in a man younger than 35 in good health. The chain recombines TRBV7-3 with TRBJ2-3; 11 positions match TRBD1. Sequenced input: naive CD4+ T cells sorted from blood. As for subset: CD45RA+ positively selected. The CDR3, as DNA: TGTGCCAGCAGCTTAGGACAGGGGGCCACAGATACGCAGTATTTT. Its protein is CASSLGQGATDTQYF.